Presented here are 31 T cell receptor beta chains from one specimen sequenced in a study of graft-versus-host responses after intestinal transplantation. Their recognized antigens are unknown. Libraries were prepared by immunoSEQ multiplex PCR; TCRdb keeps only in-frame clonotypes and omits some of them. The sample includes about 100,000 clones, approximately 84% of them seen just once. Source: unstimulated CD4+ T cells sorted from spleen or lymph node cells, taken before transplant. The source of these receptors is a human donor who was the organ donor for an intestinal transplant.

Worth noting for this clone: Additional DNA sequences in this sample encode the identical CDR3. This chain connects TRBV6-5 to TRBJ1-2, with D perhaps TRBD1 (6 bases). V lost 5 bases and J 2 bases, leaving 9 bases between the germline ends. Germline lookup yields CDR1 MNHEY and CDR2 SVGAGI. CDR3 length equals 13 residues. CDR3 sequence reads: CASSRTANYGYTF. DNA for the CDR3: TGTGCCAGCAGTCGGACAGCCAACTATGGCTACACCTTC.

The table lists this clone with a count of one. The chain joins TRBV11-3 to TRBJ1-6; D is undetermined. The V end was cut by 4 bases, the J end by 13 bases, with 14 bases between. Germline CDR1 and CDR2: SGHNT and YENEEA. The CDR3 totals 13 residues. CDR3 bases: TGTGCCAGCAGCTCCTACGGGGTAAGGCCCCTCCACTTT. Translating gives CASSSYGVRPLHF.

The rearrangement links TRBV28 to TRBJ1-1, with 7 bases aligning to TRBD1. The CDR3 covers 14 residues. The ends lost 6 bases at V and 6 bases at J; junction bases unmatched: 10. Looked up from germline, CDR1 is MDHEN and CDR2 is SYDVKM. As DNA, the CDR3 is TGTGCCAGCAGCCCCGACAGGGTTGGGTCTGAAGCTTTCTTT. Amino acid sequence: CASSPDRVGSEAFF.

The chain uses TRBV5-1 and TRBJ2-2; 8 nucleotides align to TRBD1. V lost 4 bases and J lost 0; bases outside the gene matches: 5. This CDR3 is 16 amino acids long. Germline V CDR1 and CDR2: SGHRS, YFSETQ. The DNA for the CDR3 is TGCGCCAGCAGCCCTGGGACAGGCACGAACACCGGGGAGCTGTTTTTT. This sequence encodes CASSPGTGTNTGELFF.

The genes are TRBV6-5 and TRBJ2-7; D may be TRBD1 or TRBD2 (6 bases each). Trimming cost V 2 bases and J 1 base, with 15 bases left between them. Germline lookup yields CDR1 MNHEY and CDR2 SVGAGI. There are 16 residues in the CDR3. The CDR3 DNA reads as TGTGCCAGCAGTTACACCTACGGGGGCTTATCCTACGAGCAGTACTTC. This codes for CASSYTYGGLSYEQYF.

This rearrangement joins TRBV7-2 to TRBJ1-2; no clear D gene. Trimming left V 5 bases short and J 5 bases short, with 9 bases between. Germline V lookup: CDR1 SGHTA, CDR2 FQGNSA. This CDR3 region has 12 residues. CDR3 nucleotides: TGTGCCAGCAGCCAATTCGGGTATGGCTACACCTTC. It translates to CASSQFGYGYTF. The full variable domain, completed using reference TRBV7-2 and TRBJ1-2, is GAGVSQSPSNKVTEKGKDVELRCDPISGHTALYWYRQSLGQGLEFLIYFQGNSAPDKSGLPSDRFSAERTGGSVSTLTIQRTQQEDSAVYLCASSQFGYGYTFGSGTRLTVV.

CDR3: CASSLGGYSGGKKTF. The CDR3 DNA follows: TGTGCCAGCAGCTTAGGCGGGTACAGCGGGGGGAAGAAGACCTTC. V and J are TRBV7-8 and TRBJ1-2, with TRBD1 as a possible D gene (5 bases). V was pared by 1 base and J by 14 bases, with 23 bases between. CDR1 SGHVS and CDR2 FQNEAQ come from the germline V gene. The CDR3 totals 15 residues.

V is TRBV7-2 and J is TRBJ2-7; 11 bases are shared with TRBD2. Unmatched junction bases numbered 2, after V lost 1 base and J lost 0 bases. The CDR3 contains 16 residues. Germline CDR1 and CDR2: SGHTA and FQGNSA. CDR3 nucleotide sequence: TGTGCCAGCAGCTTAGTTGGGACTAGCGGCTCCTACGAGCAGTACTTC. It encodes CASSLVGTSGSYEQYF.

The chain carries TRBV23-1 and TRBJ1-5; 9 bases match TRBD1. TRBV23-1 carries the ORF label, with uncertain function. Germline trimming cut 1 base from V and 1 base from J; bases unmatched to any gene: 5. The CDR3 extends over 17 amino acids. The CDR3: CASSQWRGQGSNQPQHF. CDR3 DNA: TGCGCCAGCAGTCAATGGAGAGGACAGGGGAGCAATCAGCCCCAGCATTTT.

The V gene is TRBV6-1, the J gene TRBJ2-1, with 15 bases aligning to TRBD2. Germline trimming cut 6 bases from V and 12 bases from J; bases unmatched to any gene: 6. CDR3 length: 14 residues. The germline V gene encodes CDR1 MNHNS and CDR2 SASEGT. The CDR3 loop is CASRTGLAGGRQFF. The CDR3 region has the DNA TGTGCCAGCAGAACGGGACTAGCGGGGGGACGGCAGTTCTTC.

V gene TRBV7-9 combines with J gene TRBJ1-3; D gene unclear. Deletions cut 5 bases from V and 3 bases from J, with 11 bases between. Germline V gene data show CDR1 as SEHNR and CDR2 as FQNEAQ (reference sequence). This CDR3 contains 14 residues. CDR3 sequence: CASSPTPGGNTIYF. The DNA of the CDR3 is TGTGCCAGCAGCCCAACCCCGGGTGGAAACACCATATATTTT.

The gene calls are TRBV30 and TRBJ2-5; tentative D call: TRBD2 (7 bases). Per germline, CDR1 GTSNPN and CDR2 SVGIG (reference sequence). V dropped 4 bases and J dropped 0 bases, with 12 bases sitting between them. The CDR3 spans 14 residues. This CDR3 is CAWKGGLHQETQYF. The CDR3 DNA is TGTGCCTGGAAAGGGGGACTACACCAAGAGACCCAGTACTTC.

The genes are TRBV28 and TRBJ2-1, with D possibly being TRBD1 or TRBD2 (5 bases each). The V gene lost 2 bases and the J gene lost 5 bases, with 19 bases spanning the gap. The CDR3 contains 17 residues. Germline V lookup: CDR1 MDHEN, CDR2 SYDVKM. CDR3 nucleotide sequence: TGTGCCAGCAGTTTAACGCGTCAGGGAATGAGGGACAATGAGCAGTTCTTC. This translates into CASSLTRQGMRDNEQFF.

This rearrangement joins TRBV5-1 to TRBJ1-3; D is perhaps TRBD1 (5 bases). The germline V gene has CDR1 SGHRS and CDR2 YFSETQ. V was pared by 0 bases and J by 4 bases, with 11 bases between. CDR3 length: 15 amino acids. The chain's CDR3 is CASSLGQGIGNTIYF. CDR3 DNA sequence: TGCGCCAGCAGCTTGGGCCAGGGCATAGGAAACACCATATATTTT.

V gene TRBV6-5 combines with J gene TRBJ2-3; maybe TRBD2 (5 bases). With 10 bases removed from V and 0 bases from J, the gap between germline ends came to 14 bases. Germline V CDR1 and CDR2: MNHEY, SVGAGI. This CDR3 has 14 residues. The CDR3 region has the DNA TGTGCCACCAGGAACGGGATGAGCACAGATACGCAGTATTTT. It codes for CATRNGMSTDTQYF.

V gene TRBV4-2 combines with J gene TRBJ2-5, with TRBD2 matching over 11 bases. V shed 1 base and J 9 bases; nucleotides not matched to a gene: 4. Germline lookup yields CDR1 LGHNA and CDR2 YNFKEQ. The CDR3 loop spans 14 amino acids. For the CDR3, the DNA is TGTGCCAGCAGCCAAGTAGCGGGGGGGCGTGCCCAGTACTTC. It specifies CASSQVAGGRAQYF.

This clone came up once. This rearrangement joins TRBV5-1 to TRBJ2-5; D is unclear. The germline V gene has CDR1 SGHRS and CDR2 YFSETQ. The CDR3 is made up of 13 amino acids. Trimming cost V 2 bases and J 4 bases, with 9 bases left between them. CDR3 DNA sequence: TGCGCCAGCAGCTTAAAATGGGGAGAGACCCAGTACTTC. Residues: CASSLKWGETQYF.

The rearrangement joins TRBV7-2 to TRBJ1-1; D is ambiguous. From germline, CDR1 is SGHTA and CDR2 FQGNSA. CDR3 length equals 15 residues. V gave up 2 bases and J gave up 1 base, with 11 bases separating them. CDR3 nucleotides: TGTGCCAGCAGCTTACACCTAATGGGGAACACTGAAGCTTTCTTT. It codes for CASSLHLMGNTEAFF.

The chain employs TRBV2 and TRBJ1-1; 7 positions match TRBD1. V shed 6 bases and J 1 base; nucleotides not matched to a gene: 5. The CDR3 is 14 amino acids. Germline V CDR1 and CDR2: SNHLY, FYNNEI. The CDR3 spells CASSNRQGNTEAFF. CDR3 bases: TGTGCCAGCAGCAACAGACAGGGGAACACTGAAGCTTTCTTT.

CDR3 sequence: CASSSEGQGNHEQYF. CDR3 nucleotides: TGTGCCAGCAGCTCAGAGGGACAGGGCAACCACGAGCAGTACTTC. The chain combines TRBV7-2 with TRBJ2-7; 9 nucleotides line up with TRBD1. Unmatched junction bases numbered 9, after V lost 4 bases and J lost 5 bases. CDR1 SGHTA and CDR2 FQGNSA come from the germline V gene. The CDR3 length is 15 residues.

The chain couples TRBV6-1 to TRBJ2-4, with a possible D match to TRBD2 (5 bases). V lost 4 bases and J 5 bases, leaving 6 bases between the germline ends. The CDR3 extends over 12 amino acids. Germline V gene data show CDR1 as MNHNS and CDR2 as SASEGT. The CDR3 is CASSGTENIQYF. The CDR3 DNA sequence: TGTGCCAGCAGTGGGACTGAAAACATTCAGTACTTC.

The CDR3 DNA follows: TGCGCCAGCAGCCTTGAGGAGGGAACCGGGGAGCTGTTTTTT. It translates to CASSLEEGTGELFF. The chain uses TRBV4-1 and TRBJ2-2; TRBD2 is a possible D gene (6 bases). The ends were cut back, 4 bases at V and 5 bases at J, with 11 bases in the middle. Germline CDR1 reads MGHRA; CDR2 reads YSYEKL. This CDR3 region has 14 residues.

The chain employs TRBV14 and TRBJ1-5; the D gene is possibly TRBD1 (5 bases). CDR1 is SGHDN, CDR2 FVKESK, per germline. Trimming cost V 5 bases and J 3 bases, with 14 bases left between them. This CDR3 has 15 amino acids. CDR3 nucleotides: TGTGCCAGCAGCGAAACCAGGGAGGACAATCAGCCCCAGCATTTT. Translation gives CASSETREDNQPQHF.

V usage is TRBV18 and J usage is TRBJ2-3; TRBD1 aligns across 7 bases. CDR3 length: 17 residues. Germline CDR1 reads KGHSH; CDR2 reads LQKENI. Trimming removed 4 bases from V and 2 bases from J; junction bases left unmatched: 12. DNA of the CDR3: TGTGCCAGCTCACGCGTGACAGGGACCGACTACACAGATACGCAGTATTTT. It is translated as CASSRVTGTDYTDTQYF.

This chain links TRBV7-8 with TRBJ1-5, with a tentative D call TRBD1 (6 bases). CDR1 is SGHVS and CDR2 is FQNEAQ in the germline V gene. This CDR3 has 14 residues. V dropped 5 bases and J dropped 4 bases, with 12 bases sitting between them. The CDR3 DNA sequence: TGTGCCAGCAGCCACGGACAGTCGAATCAGCCCCAGCATTTT. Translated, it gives CASSHGQSNQPQHF.

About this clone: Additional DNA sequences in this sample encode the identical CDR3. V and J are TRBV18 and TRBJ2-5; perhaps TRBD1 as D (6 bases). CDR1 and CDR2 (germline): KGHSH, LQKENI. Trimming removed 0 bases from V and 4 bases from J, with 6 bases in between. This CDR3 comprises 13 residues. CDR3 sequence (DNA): TGTGCCAGCTCACCACCAGGGGGAGAGACCCAGTACTTC. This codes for CASSPPGGETQYF. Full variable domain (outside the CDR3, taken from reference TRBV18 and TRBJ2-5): NAGVMQNPRHLVRRRGQEARLRCSPMKGHSHVYWYRQLPEEGLKFMVYLQKENIIDESGMPKERFSAEFPKEGPSILRIQQVVRGDSAAYFCASSPPGGETQYFGPGTRLLVL.

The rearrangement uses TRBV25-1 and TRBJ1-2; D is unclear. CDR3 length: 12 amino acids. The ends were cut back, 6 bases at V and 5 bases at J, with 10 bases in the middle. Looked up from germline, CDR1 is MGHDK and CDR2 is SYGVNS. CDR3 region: CASRAGRYGYTF. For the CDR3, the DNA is TGTGCCAGCAGGGCCGGGAGATATGGCTACACCTTC.

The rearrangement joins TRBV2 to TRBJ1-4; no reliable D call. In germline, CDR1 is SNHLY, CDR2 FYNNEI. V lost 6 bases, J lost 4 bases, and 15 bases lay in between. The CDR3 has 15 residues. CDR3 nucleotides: TGTGCCAGCAGATTAACAGATTCACGTAATGAAAAACTGTTTTTT. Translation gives CASRLTDSRNEKLFF. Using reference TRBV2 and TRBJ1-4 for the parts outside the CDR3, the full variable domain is EPEVTQTPSHQVTQMGQEVILRCVPISNHLYFYWYRQILGQKVEFLVSFYNNEISEKSEIFDDQFSVERPDGSNFTLKIRSTKLEDSAMYFCASRLTDSRNEKLFFGSGTQLSVL.

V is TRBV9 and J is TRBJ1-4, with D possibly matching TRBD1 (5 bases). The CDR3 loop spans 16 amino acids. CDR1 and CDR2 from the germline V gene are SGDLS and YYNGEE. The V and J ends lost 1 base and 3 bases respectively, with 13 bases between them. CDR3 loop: CASSVNDLGPNEKLFF. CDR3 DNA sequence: TGTGCCAGCAGCGTAAACGATTTGGGGCCTAATGAAAAACTGTTTTTT.

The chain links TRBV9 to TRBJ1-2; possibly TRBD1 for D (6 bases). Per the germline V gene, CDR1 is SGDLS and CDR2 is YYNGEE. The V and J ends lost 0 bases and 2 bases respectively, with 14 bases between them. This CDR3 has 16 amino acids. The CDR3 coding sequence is TGTGCCAGCAGCGTAGGAGGGGGGAGGGGGAACTATGGCTACACCTTC. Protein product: CASSVGGGRGNYGYTF.

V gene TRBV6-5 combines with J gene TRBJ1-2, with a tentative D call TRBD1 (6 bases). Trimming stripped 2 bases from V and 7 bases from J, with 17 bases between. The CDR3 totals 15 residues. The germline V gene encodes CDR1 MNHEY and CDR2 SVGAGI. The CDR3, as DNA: TGTGCCAGCAGTTACGGACTCAGGGGAATGAGTGGCTACACCTTC. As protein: CASSYGLRGMSGYTF.